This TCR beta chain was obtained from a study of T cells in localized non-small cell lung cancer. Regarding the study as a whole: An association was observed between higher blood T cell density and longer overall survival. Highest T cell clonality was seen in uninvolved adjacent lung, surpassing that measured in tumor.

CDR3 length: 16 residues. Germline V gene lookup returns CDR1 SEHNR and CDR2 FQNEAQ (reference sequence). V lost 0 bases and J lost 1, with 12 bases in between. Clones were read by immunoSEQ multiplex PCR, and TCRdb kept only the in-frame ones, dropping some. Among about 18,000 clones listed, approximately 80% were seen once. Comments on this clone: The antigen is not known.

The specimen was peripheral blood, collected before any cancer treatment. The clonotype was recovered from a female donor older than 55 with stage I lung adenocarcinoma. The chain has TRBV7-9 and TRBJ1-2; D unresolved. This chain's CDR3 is CASSLAGRRLNYGYTF. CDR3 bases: TGTGCCAGCAGCTTAGCCGGACGGAGACTTAACTATGGCTACACCTTC.